What follows describes a single T cell receptor (beta chain). Its specific antigen is unknown. Base qualities are not provided; no much larger clone lies one nucleotide away. This sample is drawn from a study of early T cells in non-severe SARS-CoV-2 infection (dated by TCRdb to the early 2020s). At the level of the whole study: Because TCR sequencing relied on bulk RNA taken from unsorted whole blood, pairing of alpha and beta chains was not possible.

A case-control design nested within a healthcare worker cohort in London, UK, was used, with weekly nasopharyngeal swab PCR tests and blood sampling performed. Between 23 and 31 March 2020, the week of the UK lockdown, healthcare workers were enrolled and then followed up weekly for as long as 16 weeks. Study-level results and caveats: Matching against VDJdb was skewed toward anti-spike CD8 responses, likely underestimated virus-specific expansions, and missed private and CD4 specificities.

The protocol used for the library was 5' RACE. Sequencing was performed on a NextSeq 500. In the TCR library protocol, unique molecular identifiers were attached to individual cDNA molecules to correct for PCR bias and sequencing error. TCR alpha and beta chains were both sequenced, and the abundances of alpha and beta sequences in each sample were closely correlated with each other. In the source study's methods: Decombinator V4 was used to annotate TCR sequences for V gene, J gene and CDR3. TCRs were defined as expanded if a significant change between any two time points was detected under a Poisson model with p below 0.0001. Abundances of TCRs were expressed as counts per million after normalisation to the total number of TCRs sequenced in each sample. MAIT TCRs were defined by TRAV1-2 paired with TRAJ12, TRAJ20 or TRAJ33, and iNKT TCRs by TRAV10 paired with TRAJ18. VDJdb, accessed on 1 November 2021, was searched for TCRs annotated for CMV, EBV and SARS-CoV-2, and TCRs annotated for more than one antigen were excluded. Through fastp at Q25 and MiXCR, TCRdb rebuilt clones from the public reads, retaining in-frame beta chains. CDR3 protein sequences are deduplicated, and each keeps its most common genes and DNA. These V and J calls originate from TCRdb's pipeline instead of the authors' own analysis. This sample is represented by 60,000 to 65,000 distinct CDR3 sequences; 7.5% to 9% of them were singletons. Of the sample, under 15% falls within the top ten clones.

Including cysteine and phenylalanine, the CDR3 has 13 amino acids. Solely the CDR3 DNA is kept, with 39 bases framed from the first base. The junction carries 8 bases between V and J, which are trimmed by 2 bases and 4 bases respectively. CDR1 and CDR2 are drawn from the germline V gene: MNHEY, SVGEGT. This clonotype originated in an adult who was a healthcare worker with PCR-confirmed SARS-CoV-2 infection or an uninfected control (not recorded which). The chain uses TRBV6-2 or TRBV6-3 and TRBJ1-2, with no reliable assignment of the D segment. The sequences come from whole blood, collected at baseline. The DNA sequence reads TGTGCCAGCAGTTACCCGCAGGCCTATGGCTACACCTTC. Translated, this gives CASSYPQAYGYTF.